The 29 T cell receptor beta chains below all came from one sample that was sequenced in a study of cytomegalovirus exposure and HLA in healthy donors (dated by TCRdb to 2017 to 2019). The method was the immunoSEQ multiplex PCR assay. For the multiplex PCR, a mixture combining 60 forward primers for TCR Vbeta segments and 13 reverse primers for TCR Jbeta segments was used. TCRdb limited this immuneACCESS table to in-frame rearrangements with V and J called. A share of clones is missing; checked studies link under half to unresolved V genes, and the rest is unexplained. This sample holds 95,000 to 150,000 clones; about 8.6% were observed only once. Around 6% of the sample lies in the top ten. Sample: PBMCs. The receptors derive from a middle-aged woman in good health and CMV-seropositive.

This clone was seen a handful of times. This chain uses TRBV27 with TRBJ2-1, with D tentatively TRBD2 (6 bases). This CDR3 is 13 amino acids long. V lost 8 bases and J 10 bases, leaving 18 bases between the germline ends. The germline V gene encodes CDR1 MNHEY and CDR2 SMNVEV (reference sequence). CDR3: CASRDSYFGEQFF. CDR3 sequence (DNA): TGTGCCAGCCGGGACTCCTATTTCGGGGAGCAGTTCTTC.

The rearrangement uses TRBV29-1 and TRBJ2-3; 12 bases align to TRBD1. CDR3 length: 16 residues. Germline CDR1 and CDR2: SQVTM and ANQGSEA. V dropped 6 bases and J dropped 10; count of bases not matched to a gene: 17. The CDR3 DNA is TGCAGCGTCGTGAAAGGGGACAGGGGGCTCTCAGCTCCGCAGTATTTT. Translated, it gives CSVVKGDRGLSAPQYF.

This clone appeared a few times. The rearrangement uses TRBV29-1 and TRBJ1-1; D might be TRBD1 (5 bases). In germline, CDR1 is SQVTM, CDR2 ANQGSEA. Trimming pared 6 bases from V and 0 bases from J, leaving 14 bases between. This CDR3 spans 14 amino acids. CDR3 sequence (DNA): TGCAGCGTGATGACAGAGATTATGAACACTGAAGCTTTCTTT. Amino acid sequence: CSVMTEIMNTEAFF.

DNA for the CDR3: TGCGCCAGCAGTCTGACAGGGTTTGAAGCTTTCTTT. Protein product: CASSLTGFEAFF. V usage is TRBV5-1 and J usage is TRBJ1-1; 7 bases line up with TRBD1. This CDR3 has 12 residues. V dropped 5 bases and J dropped 7; count of bases not matched to a gene: 5. Germline CDR1 reads SGHRS; CDR2 reads YFSETQ.

This clone was detected a few times. J is TRBJ1-2 and V is TRBV9; the match to TRBD1 covers 8 bases. Trimming took 4 bases from V and 4 from J; bases not matched to a gene: 6. Germline values: CDR1 SGDLS, CDR2 YYNGEE. The CDR3 is made up of 14 amino acids. The CDR3 reads CASSSRDRSYGYTF. The CDR3 coding sequence is TGTGCCAGCAGCTCCAGGGACAGGAGCTATGGCTACACCTTC.

This clone was observed a handful of times. This chain uses TRBV15 with TRBJ2-5; TRBD2 matches at 7 bases. Germline V gene data show CDR1 as LNHNV and CDR2 as YYDKDF (reference sequence). V was pared by 0 bases and J by 4 bases, with 11 bases of the junction left unmatched. The CDR3 is 17 residues long. CDR3 in amino acids: CATSRDKSAGRIETQYF. CDR3 DNA: TGTGCCACCAGCAGAGATAAATCAGCGGGGAGGATAGAGACCCAGTACTTC.

The chain joins TRBV28 to TRBJ2-7; D is perhaps TRBD1 (6 bases). V lost 2 bases, J lost 2 bases, and 7 bases lay in between. The CDR3 is 13 amino acids. Germline CDR1 reads MDHEN; CDR2 reads SYDVKM. CDR3 residues: CASSLGQTYEQYF. The DNA of the CDR3 is TGTGCCAGCAGTTTAGGACAGACCTACGAGCAGTACTTC.

This clone was counted a few times. The chain joins TRBV5-8 to TRBJ2-7; D might be TRBD1 (8 bases). The CDR3 sequence is 16 residues long. The V and J ends lost 5 bases and 4 bases respectively, with 22 bases between them. Germline V gene sequence: CDR1 SGHTS, CDR2 YDEGEE. In DNA, the CDR3 is TGTGCCAGCAGGAACCTAAGGACAGGGAGGGGGTACGAGCAGTACTTC. It is translated as CASRNLRTGRGYEQYF. Together with reference TRBV5-8 and TRBJ2-7, the CDR3 gives the full variable domain: EAGVTQSPTHLIKTRGQQATLRCSPISGHTSVYWYQQALGLGLQFLLWYDEGEERNRGNFPPRFSGRQFPNYSSELNVNALELEDSALYLCASRNLRTGRGYEQYFGPGTRLTVT.

CDR3 sequence: CASSLVGNTEAFF. CDR3 sequence (DNA): TGTGCCAGCAGCTTAGTCGGGAACACTGAAGCTTTCTTT. The V gene is TRBV7-3, the J gene TRBJ1-1; D is ambiguous. CDR1 and CDR2 (germline): SGHTA, FQGTGA. CDR3 length equals 13 residues. V was pared by 2 bases and J by 1 base, with 5 bases between.

This clone was seen a few times. V usage is TRBV15 and J usage is TRBJ1-5; 8 bases are shared with TRBD1. V lost 5 bases, J lost 0 bases, and 3 bases stayed unmatched. Germline CDR1 and CDR2: LNHNV and YYDKDF (reference sequence). The CDR3 contains 15 residues. The CDR3 loop reads CATSPDRGSNQPQHF. The CDR3 DNA reads TGTGCCACCAGCCCTGACAGGGGTAGCAATCAGCCCCAGCATTTT.

This clone has just a few counts. This chain links TRBV28 with TRBJ2-5, with 14 positions matching TRBD2. V lost 1 base, J lost 2 bases, and 6 bases stayed unmatched. CDR3 length equals 18 residues. Germline V lookup: CDR1 MDHEN, CDR2 SYDVKM. CDR3 coding DNA: TGTGCCAGCAGTTTATACCTCGGACTAGCGGGGGGACAAGAGACCCAGTACTTC. Its protein is CASSLYLGLAGGQETQYF.

This rearrangement joins TRBV6-6 to TRBJ1-4, with a tentative D call TRBD1 (5 bases). The germline CDR1 and CDR2 sequences are MNHNY and SVGAGI (reference sequence). The CDR3 is 13 amino acids. Written as DNA, the CDR3 is TGTGCAACCAGGGAAGGGGTTAATGAAAAACTGTTTTTT. This gives the protein CATREGVNEKLFF.

The chain is built from TRBV14 and TRBJ2-1, with 9 bases aligning to TRBD1. This CDR3 spans 14 amino acids. The germline V gene encodes CDR1 SGHDN and CDR2 FVKESK. After removal of 4 bases from V and 3 bases from J, the junction contained 1 base not matched to a gene. CDR3 nucleotides: TGTGCCAGCAGCCGGGACAGGGACTACAATGAGCAGTTCTTC. Protein product: CASSRDRDYNEQFF.

This sequence joins TRBV5-1 and TRBJ1-2, with 10 bases aligning to TRBD1. The CDR3 contains 15 residues. J gave up 6 bases and V 0 bases, and 5 bases lay outside the gene matches. Germline V CDR1 and CDR2: SGHRS, YFSETQ. CDR3 in DNA: TGCGCCAGCAGCTTGGCCAAGACAGGGGGCGATGGCTACACCTTC. It is translated as CASSLAKTGGDGYTF.

This clone was seen a handful of times. The gene calls are TRBV6-1 and TRBJ1-4; 7 nucleotides line up with TRBD1. CDR3 length equals 15 residues. Germline V gene lookup returns CDR1 MNHNS and CDR2 SASEGT. V was pared by 7 bases and J by 8 bases, with 13 bases of the junction left unmatched. DNA of the CDR3: TGTGCCAGCATTTTATTAGGGGGCGTAGGGGAAAAACTGTTTTTT. Its translation is CASILLGGVGEKLFF.

The chain carries TRBV7-6 and TRBJ2-1; TRBD1 matches at 12 bases. After removal of 5 bases from V and 6 bases from J, the junction contained 8 bases not matched to a gene. The CDR3 spans 16 residues. Germline assignment: CDR1 SGHVS and CDR2 FNYEAQ. In DNA, the CDR3 is TGTGCCAGCAGCGGGCCGGGACAGGGGGCCCTCAATGAGCAGTTCTTC. Its translation is CASSGPGQGALNEQFF.

The chain carries TRBV5-1 and TRBJ1-1; 9 bases align to TRBD1. V shed 0 bases and J 2 bases; nucleotides not matched to a gene: 8. The CDR3 runs to 17 residues. Germline loops: CDR1 SGHRS, CDR2 YFSETQ. DNA of the CDR3: TGCGCCAGCAGCTTGGACGGAACAGGGGGCAGAAACACTGAAGCTTTCTTT. Its protein product is CASSLDGTGGRNTEAFF.

The chain recombines TRBV30 with TRBJ2-5, with D possibly matching TRBD2 (5 bases). V dropped 7 bases and J dropped 5 bases, with 11 bases sitting between them. The CDR3 spans 11 residues. The germline gives CDR1 GTSNPN, CDR2 SVGIG (reference sequence). The CDR3 coding sequence is TGTGCCTTTGCCGGGGTGGAGACCCAGTACTTC. Translating it yields CAFAGVETQYF.

The V call is TRBV29-1, the J call TRBJ1-2; the match to TRBD1 covers 10 bases. Per the germline V gene, CDR1 is SQVTM and CDR2 is ANQGSEA. The junction had 8 bases not matched to a gene; V was cut back by 6 bases and J by 7 bases. The CDR3 length is 13 residues. CDR3 nucleotide sequence: TGCAGCGTCGTACTGGGACAGGGGTCTGGCTACACCTTC. Translated: CSVVLGQGSGYTF.

In DNA form, the CDR3 reads TGTGCCTGGCAGGGGTGGGGTACGCGGAACACCATATATTTT. It encodes CAWQGWGTRNTIYF. The rearrangement uses TRBV30 and TRBJ1-3; tentatively, D is TRBD1 (6 bases). From germline, CDR1 is GTSNPN and CDR2 SVGIG (reference sequence). This CDR3 contains 14 residues. V lost 5 bases to trimming and J lost 7 bases, with 18 bases between them.

In this sample, this clone turned up a few times. V gene TRBV30 combines with J gene TRBJ1-5; D is unresolved. Between the trimmed V and J ends, which lost 0 bases and 2 bases, there was a span of 14 bases. From germline, CDR1 is GTSNPN and CDR2 SVGIG (reference sequence). The CDR3 loop spans 16 amino acids. CDR3 DNA: TGTGCCTGGAGTGTACTGGAGGGTTATGGCAATCAGCCCCAGCATTTT. It encodes CAWSVLEGYGNQPQHF.

The V gene is TRBV6-4, the J gene TRBJ1-5; D unclear. Germline CDR1 MRHNA, CDR2 SNTAGT. Trimming took 2 bases from V and 4 from J, leaving 6 bases between them. CDR3 length: 13 residues. The CDR3 protein is CASSDGGNQPQHF. The CDR3 nucleotides read TGTGCCAGCAGTGACGGCGGAAATCAGCCCCAGCATTTT.

This sequence joins TRBV29-1 and TRBJ2-1; D remains unclear. V was pared by 6 bases and J by 3 bases, with 12 bases between. CDR3 length: 13 amino acids. Germline CDR1 reads SQVTM; CDR2 reads ANQGSEA. CDR3 sequence: CSVRWAGYNEQFF. DNA of the CDR3: TGCAGCGTCCGGTGGGCAGGCTACAATGAGCAGTTCTTC.

The J gene is TRBJ1-3, the V gene TRBV5-4; 9 nucleotides line up with TRBD1. CDR3 length equals 16 residues. The germline CDR1 and CDR2 sequences are SGHNT and YYREEE (reference sequence). V shed 4 bases and J 5 bases; nucleotides not matched to a gene: 10. The CDR3 sequence: CASSPGGQGSRNTIYF. The CDR3 DNA reads TGTGCCAGCAGCCCTGGGGGACAGGGCAGTAGAAACACCATATATTTT.

This clone was seen only a few times. The chain joins TRBV10-3 to TRBJ2-7, with 7 bases lining up with TRBD1. The CDR3 has 14 amino acids. J gave up 7 bases and V 5 bases, and 11 bases lay outside the gene matches. CDR1 and CDR2 from the germline V gene are ENHRY and SYGVKD. CDR3 loop: CAISTGQVPGEQYF. CDR3 bases: TGTGCCATCAGTACCGGACAGGTCCCAGGGGAGCAGTACTTC.

This clone has just a few counts. The chain recombines TRBV4-2 with TRBJ2-2; D unresolved. CDR1 LGHNA and CDR2 YNFKEQ come from the germline V gene. CDR3 length equals 15 residues. V lost 1 base and J 2 bases, leaving 8 bases between the germline ends. In DNA form, the CDR3 reads TGTGCCAGCAGCCAAGGACACAGTAACACCGGGGAGCTGTTTTTT. It codes for CASSQGHSNTGELFF.

The V gene is TRBV5-1, the J gene TRBJ2-1; 9 nucleotides match TRBD2. This CDR3 spans 15 amino acids. With V trimmed by 0 bases and J by 5 bases, 3 bases remained unmatched. The V gene's germline CDR1 is SGHRS and CDR2 YFSETQ. Written as DNA, the CDR3 is TGCGCCAGCAGCTTGGAGCTAGCGGGAAACAATGAGCAGTTCTTC. Protein sequence: CASSLELAGNNEQFF.

This clone was detected only a few times. The CDR3 nucleotides read TGTGCCAGTAGTTCGGGAATGAACACTGAAGCTTTCTTT. Its protein is CASSSGMNTEAFF. J is TRBJ1-1 and V is TRBV19; D unclear. The CDR3 totals 13 residues. The V end lost 5 bases, the J end lost 0 bases, and 7 bases lay between the germline ends. Germline values: CDR1 LNHDA, CDR2 SQIVND (reference sequence).

This clone was seen a handful of times. J is TRBJ1-2 and V is TRBV11-2, with D perhaps matching TRBD1 (5 bases). From germline, CDR1 is SGHAT and CDR2 FQNNGV. Trimming took 1 base from V and 7 from J, leaving 10 bases between them. This CDR3 has 13 residues. DNA of the CDR3: TGTGCCAGCAGCTTAGGCAGGGAGGGTGGCTACACCTTC. This translates into CASSLGREGGYTF. Supplemented by reference TRBV11-2 and TRBJ1-2, the full variable domain reads EAGVAQSPRYKIIEKRQSVAFWCNPISGHATLYWYQQILGQGPKLLIQFQNNGVVDDSQLPKDRFSAERLKGVDSTLKIQPAKLEDSAVYLCASSLGREGGYTFGSGTRLTVV.